The source of this T cell receptor beta chain is a study of T cell repertoires in cytomegalovirus infection. This clonotype was counted at least ten times. The antigen remains undetermined. TCRdb re-derived calls from the reads in MiXCR, one entry per CDR3 protein. The data contain hundreds of thousands of distinct CDR3 sequences, about 33% of them seen just once; the ten biggest clones take up 15% to 20%. Germline loops: CDR1 SGHTA, CDR2 FQGNSA. Trimming took 3 bases from V and 9 from J; bases not matched to a gene: 13. The CDR3 sequence is 16 residues long. Material: cultured PBMCs, obtained from culture after CMV antigen stimulation. The chain couples TRBV7-2 to TRBJ2-3; 9 bases line up with TRBD2. This clonotype was sampled from a human donor in good health (CMV status not recorded). Some clones in this sample may be carry-over from other donors' samples. DNA of the CDR3: TGTGCCAGCAGCTTGAAGGGCGGGAGGGCCTCAGGCACGCAGTATTTT. Translated: CASSLKGGRASGTQYF.